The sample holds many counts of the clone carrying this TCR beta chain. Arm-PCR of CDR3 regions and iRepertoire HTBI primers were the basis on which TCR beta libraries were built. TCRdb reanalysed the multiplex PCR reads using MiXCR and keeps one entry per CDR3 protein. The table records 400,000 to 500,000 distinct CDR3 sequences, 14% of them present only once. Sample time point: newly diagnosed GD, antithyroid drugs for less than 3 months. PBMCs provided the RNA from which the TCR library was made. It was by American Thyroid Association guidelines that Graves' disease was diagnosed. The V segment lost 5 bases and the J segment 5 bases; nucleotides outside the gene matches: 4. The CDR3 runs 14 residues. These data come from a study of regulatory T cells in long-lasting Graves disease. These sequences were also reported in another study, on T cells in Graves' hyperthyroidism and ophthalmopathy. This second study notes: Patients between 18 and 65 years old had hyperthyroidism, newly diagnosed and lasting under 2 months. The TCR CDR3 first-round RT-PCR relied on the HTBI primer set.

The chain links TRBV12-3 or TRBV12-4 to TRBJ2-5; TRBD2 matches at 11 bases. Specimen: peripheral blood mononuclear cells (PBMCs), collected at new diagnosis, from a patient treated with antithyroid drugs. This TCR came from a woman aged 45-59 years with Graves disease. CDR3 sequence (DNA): TGTGCCAGCAGTCTACTAGCGGGAGTTGAGACCCAGTACTTC. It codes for CASSLLAGVETQYF.